This T cell receptor beta chain was profiled in a study of spatial heterogeneity in lung cancer. Study background: There were, on average, more than 9.5 raw-read appearances for each unique TCR and UMI combination.

TCRdb fed the 5' RACE reads into MiXCR, producing one record per CDR3 protein. The sample lists 20,000 to 30,000 distinct CDR3 sequences, approximately 4.8% seen once, with roughly 5.2% in the top ten. Indicated time point: sample taken at primary tumor resection. The sample holds many counts of this clonotype. Between the trimmed V and J ends, which lost 4 bases and 1 base, there was a span of 7 bases. The CDR3 length is 13 residues. CDR1 is SGHTA, CDR2 FQGNSA, per germline. The TCR sequence derives from a male donor with early-stage non-small cell lung cancer. The material was PBMCs, obtained at surgery. The chain combines TRBV7-2 with TRBJ1-2; D uncertain. CDR3 in amino acids: CASSSQVNYGYTF. The CDR3 DNA reads as TGTGCCAGCAGCTCCCAGGTTAACTATGGCTACACCTTC.